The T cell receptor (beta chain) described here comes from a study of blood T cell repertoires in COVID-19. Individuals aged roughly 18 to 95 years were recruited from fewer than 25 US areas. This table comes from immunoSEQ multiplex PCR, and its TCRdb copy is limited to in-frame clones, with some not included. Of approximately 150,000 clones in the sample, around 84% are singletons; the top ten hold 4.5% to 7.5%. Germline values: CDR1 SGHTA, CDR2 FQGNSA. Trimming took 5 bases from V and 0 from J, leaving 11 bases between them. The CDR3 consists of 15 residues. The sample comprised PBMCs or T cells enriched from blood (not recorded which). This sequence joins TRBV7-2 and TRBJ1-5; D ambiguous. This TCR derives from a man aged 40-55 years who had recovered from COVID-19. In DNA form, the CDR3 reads TGTGCCAGCAGCCCCTCGGGAGGTAGCAATCAGCCCCAGCATTTT. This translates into CASSPSGGSNQPQHF.